Listed here are 18 T cell receptor beta chains from one sample, sequenced in a study of OX40 agonist ivuxolimab in advanced cancers. Profiling relied on immunoSEQ multiplex PCR, and the TCRdb table lists in-frame clones only, not all of them. The sample lists 36,000 or so clones; roughly 77% were seen once. The material sequenced was CD4+ or CD8+ T cells sorted from blood, taken in a trial of the OX40 agonist ivuxolimab. The receptors derive from an adult with an advanced solid tumor such as melanoma, head and neck, liver or kidney cancer.

This clone came up a few times. This chain connects TRBV11-3 to TRBJ2-2; D remains unclear. Trimming pared 4 bases from V and 1 base from J, leaving 7 bases between. Germline values: CDR1 SGHNT, CDR2 YENEEA. The CDR3 has 14 amino acids. The CDR3 spells CASSSDKNTGELFF. CDR3 coding DNA: TGTGCCAGCAGCTCCGACAAGAACACCGGGGAGCTGTTTTTT.

The chain couples TRBV18 to TRBJ1-6, with unresolved D. The CDR3 extends over 14 amino acids. Deletions cut 5 bases from V and 0 bases from J, with 5 bases between. Germline-derived CDR1 and CDR2 are KGHSH and LQKENI. Here the CDR3 reads CASSVSSYNSPLHF. Written as DNA, the CDR3 is TGTGCCAGCTCAGTAAGCTCCTATAATTCACCCCTCCACTTT.

The rearrangement links TRBV20-1 to TRBJ2-7; D is unresolved. The V gene lost 5 bases and the J gene lost 3 bases, with 8 bases spanning the gap. The CDR3 is 11 amino acids. Germline-derived CDR1 and CDR2 are DFQATT and SNEGSKA (reference sequence). The DNA for the CDR3 is TGCAGTGCTCCCTTCGACTACGAGCAGTACTTC. This sequence encodes CSAPFDYEQYF.

The gene calls are TRBV7-9 and TRBJ2-1; D is possibly TRBD2 (5 bases). V was cut by 2 bases and J by 8 bases, with 16 bases left in between. Germline lookup yields CDR1 SEHNR and CDR2 FQNEAQ (reference sequence). This CDR3 has 15 residues. The CDR3 region is CASSLTGSKHYEQFF. The CDR3 nucleotides read TGTGCCAGCAGCTTAACGGGGTCTAAGCACTATGAGCAGTTCTTC.

The chain recombines TRBV7-2 with TRBJ2-1; 8 nucleotides align to TRBD2. Germline V gene sequence: CDR1 SGHTA, CDR2 FQGNSA. CDR3 length: 15 residues. V lost 2 bases to trimming and J lost 4 bases; unmatched junction nucleotides: 4. The CDR3 reads CASSLRAGVYNEQFF. DNA of the CDR3: TGTGCCAGCAGCTTAAGAGCGGGGGTGTACAATGAGCAGTTCTTC.

The chain is built from TRBV9 and TRBJ1-5, with D possibly being TRBD1 (5 bases). The CDR3 is 16 amino acids. V gave up 0 bases and J gave up 4 bases, with 14 bases separating them. The germline V gene has CDR1 SGDLS and CDR2 YYNGEE. In DNA form, the CDR3 reads TGTGCCAGCAGCGTAGGGGGCCCGGAATCTAATCAGCCCCAGCATTTT. Translated: CASSVGGPESNQPQHF.

The chain employs TRBV7-8 and TRBJ1-1; D call uncertain. The CDR3 loop spans 13 amino acids. CDR1 and CDR2 from the germline V gene are SGHVS and FQNEAQ. V lost 3 bases and J lost 4, with 9 bases in between. CDR3 nucleotide sequence: TGTGCCAGCAGCTTTAGACGGTTCACTGAAGCTTTCTTT. Residues: CASSFRRFTEAFF.

In this sample, this clone turned up a few times. The genes are TRBV13 and TRBJ1-6, with D possibly being TRBD1 (5 bases). Germline V gene lookup returns CDR1 PRHDT and CDR2 FYEKMQ (reference sequence). CDR3 length equals 14 residues. Trimming left V 5 bases short and J 7 bases short, with 12 bases between. The CDR3 protein is CASSRNQGNSPLHF. As DNA, the CDR3 is TGTGCCAGCAGCCGGAACCAGGGCAATTCACCCCTCCACTTT.

A word on this clone: The identical CDR3 is also encoded by other nucleotide sequences in the sample. The chain combines TRBV9 with TRBJ2-3; possible D gene TRBD1, 6 bases. The V end was cut by 1 base, the J end by 4 bases, with 10 bases between. This CDR3 comprises 14 residues. CDR1 SGDLS and CDR2 YYNGEE come from the germline V gene. CDR3 region: CASSVRAGADTQYF. CDR3 nucleotide sequence: TGTGCCAGCAGCGTACGGGCAGGGGCAGATACGCAGTATTTT.

This clone was recorded once. The V gene is TRBV9, the J gene TRBJ2-3; D may be TRBD2 (5 bases). V gave up 7 bases and J gave up 2 bases, with 8 bases separating them. CDR1 and CDR2 (germline): SGDLS, YYNGEE. The CDR3 is made up of 12 amino acids. The CDR3 protein is CASAGFTDTQYF. The CDR3, as DNA: TGTGCCAGCGCGGGCTTCACAGATACGCAGTATTTT.

This sequence joins TRBV7-9 and TRBJ1-5; D not resolved. Germline loops: CDR1 SEHNR, CDR2 FQNEAQ (reference sequence). The CDR3 has 12 residues. V lost 1 base and J 6 bases, leaving 4 bases between the germline ends. CDR3 nucleotides: TGTGCCAGCAGCTTAGGGGTTCAGCCCCAGCATTTT. The encoded protein is CASSLGVQPQHF.

The chain couples TRBV19 to TRBJ2-1, with a possible D match to TRBD2 (7 bases). V lost 6 bases and J lost 3, with 18 bases in between. The CDR3 has 16 amino acids. The germline V gene has CDR1 LNHDA and CDR2 SQIVND (reference sequence). The CDR3 sequence: CASSPLWGGNYNEQFF. CDR3 DNA sequence: TGTGCCAGTAGCCCCCTGTGGGGGGGCAACTACAATGAGCAGTTCTTC.

The V gene is TRBV9, the J gene TRBJ2-3; a possible D gene is TRBD1 (7 bases). Germline values: CDR1 SGDLS, CDR2 YYNGEE. V gave up 2 bases and J gave up 5 bases, with 12 bases separating them. The CDR3 has 14 amino acids. The CDR3 coding sequence is TGTGCCAGCAGCGTGGCGGGACAGAGAGATACGCAGTATTTT. Protein product: CASSVAGQRDTQYF.

V and J are TRBV11-2 and TRBJ2-3; D possibly corresponds to TRBD2 (6 bases). This CDR3 comprises 16 residues. The V end was cut by 5 bases, the J end by 1 base, with 16 bases between. Germline CDR1 and CDR2: SGHAT and FQNNGV. CDR3 sequence (DNA): TGTGCCAGCAGCCCCCAGGCGGGGTGGCGCACAGATACGCAGTATTTT. Protein sequence: CASSPQAGWRTDTQYF.

The chain employs TRBV6-5 and TRBJ1-3; D unresolved. V was trimmed by 6 bases and J by 3 bases, leaving 6 bases between them. This CDR3 has 12 amino acids. Per the germline V gene, CDR1 is MNHEY and CDR2 is SVGAGI. The CDR3 sequence: CASRADGNTIYF. The DNA for the CDR3 is TGTGCCAGCAGGGCAGATGGAAACACCATATATTTT.

This clone appeared once. This chain uses TRBV27 with TRBJ2-7, with 9 bases aligning to TRBD1. Germline V gene data show CDR1 as MNHEY and CDR2 as SMNVEV (reference sequence). Germline trimming cut 5 bases from V and 2 bases from J; bases unmatched to any gene: 10. CDR3 length: 16 amino acids. CDR3 coding DNA: TGTGCCAGCAGTCCTTTACCGGGACAGGGACCCTACGAGCAGTACTTC. Amino acid sequence: CASSPLPGQGPYEQYF.

The rearrangement joins TRBV6-8 to TRBJ1-3; D gene unclear. The CDR3 covers 13 residues. V dropped 2 bases and J dropped 0 bases, with 2 bases sitting between them. CDR1 is MNHGY, CDR2 SAAAGT, per germline. CDR3 DNA: TGTGCCAGCAGTTACACCTCTGGAAACACCATATATTTT. Encoded protein: CASSYTSGNTIYF.

The V call is TRBV4-1, the J call TRBJ2-7; no reliable D call. The germline CDR1 and CDR2 sequences are MGHRA and YSYEKL. CDR3 size: 15 residues. V was clipped by 1 base and J by 7 bases, with 17 bases between them. Written as DNA, the CDR3 is TGCGCCAGCAGCCAAGCCGAGGAACTCCCTTGGGAGCAGTACTTC. Its protein is CASSQAEELPWEQYF.